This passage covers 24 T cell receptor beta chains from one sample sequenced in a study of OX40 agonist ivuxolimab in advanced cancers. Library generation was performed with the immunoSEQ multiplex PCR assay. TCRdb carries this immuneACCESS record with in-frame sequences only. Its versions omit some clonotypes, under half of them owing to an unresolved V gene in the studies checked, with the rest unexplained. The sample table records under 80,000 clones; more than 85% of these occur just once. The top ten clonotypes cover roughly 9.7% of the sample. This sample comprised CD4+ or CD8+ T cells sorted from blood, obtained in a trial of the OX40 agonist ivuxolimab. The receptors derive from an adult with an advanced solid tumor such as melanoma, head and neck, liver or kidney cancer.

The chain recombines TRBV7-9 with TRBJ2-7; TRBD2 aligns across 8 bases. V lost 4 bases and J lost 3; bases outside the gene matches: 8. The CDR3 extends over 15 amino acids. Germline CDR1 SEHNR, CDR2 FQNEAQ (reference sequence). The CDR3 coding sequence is TGTGCCAGCAGCTCGGACGGGGGGGCCAACTACGAGCAGTACTTC. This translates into CASSSDGGANYEQYF.

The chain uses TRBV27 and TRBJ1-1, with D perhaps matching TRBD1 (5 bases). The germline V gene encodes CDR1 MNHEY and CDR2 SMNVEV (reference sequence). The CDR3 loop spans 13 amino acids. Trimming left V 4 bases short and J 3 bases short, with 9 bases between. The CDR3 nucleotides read TGTGCCAGCAGTTCGGGGACTTACACTGAAGCTTTCTTT. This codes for CASSSGTYTEAFF.

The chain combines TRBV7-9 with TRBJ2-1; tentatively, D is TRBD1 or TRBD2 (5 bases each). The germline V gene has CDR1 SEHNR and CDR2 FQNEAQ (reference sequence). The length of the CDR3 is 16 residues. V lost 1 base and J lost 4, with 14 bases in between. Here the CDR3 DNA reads TGTGCCAGCAGCTTAGGAGAGGGGATTCCATACAATGAGCAGTTCTTC. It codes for CASSLGEGIPYNEQFF.

In DNA form, the CDR3 reads TGTGCCAGCATACCAGGGGGAGGTGGGACCCAGTACTTC. Translation gives CASIPGGGGTQYF. J is TRBJ2-5 and V is TRBV5-6; a weak D match, TRBD1 (7 bases). Deletions cut 6 bases from V and 7 bases from J, with 16 bases between. CDR1 SGHDT and CDR2 YYEEEE come from the germline V gene. This CDR3 region has 13 residues. Variable domain in full (rest from reference TRBV5-6 and TRBJ2-5): DAGVTQSPTHLIKTRGQQVTLRCSPKSGHDTVSWYQQALGQGPQFIFQYYEEEERQRGNFPDRFSGHQFPNYSSELNVNALLLGDSALYLCASIPGGGGTQYFGPGTRLLVL.

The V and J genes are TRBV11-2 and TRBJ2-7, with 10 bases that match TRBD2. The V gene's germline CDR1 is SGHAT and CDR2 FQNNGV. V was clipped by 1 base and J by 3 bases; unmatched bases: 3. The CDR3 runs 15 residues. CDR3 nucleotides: TGTGCCAGCAGCTTAGCTAGCGGGGGTTACTACGAGCAGTACTTC. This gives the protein CASSLASGGYYEQYF.

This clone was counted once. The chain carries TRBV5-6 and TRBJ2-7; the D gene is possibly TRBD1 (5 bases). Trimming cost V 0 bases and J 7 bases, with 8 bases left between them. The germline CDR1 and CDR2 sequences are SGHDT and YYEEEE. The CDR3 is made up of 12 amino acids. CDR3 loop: CASSLAGIEQYF. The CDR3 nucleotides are TGTGCCAGCAGCTTGGCAGGGATTGAGCAGTACTTC.

The DNA for the CDR3 is TGTGCCAGCAGCATGGAGGATTGGGGAGGCAATCAGCCCCAGCATTTT. Amino acids: CASSMEDWGGNQPQHF. V and J are TRBV7-2 and TRBJ1-5, with D uncertain. V lost 5 bases and J lost 2, with 16 bases in between. Per the germline V gene, CDR1 is SGHTA and CDR2 is FQGNSA. The CDR3 sequence is 16 residues long. Full variable domain (missing parts from reference TRBV7-2 and TRBJ1-5): GAGVSQSPSNKVTEKGKDVELRCDPISGHTALYWYRQSLGQGLEFLIYFQGNSAPDKSGLPSDRFSAERTGGSVSTLTIQRTQQEDSAVYLCASSMEDWGGNQPQHFGDGTRLSIL.

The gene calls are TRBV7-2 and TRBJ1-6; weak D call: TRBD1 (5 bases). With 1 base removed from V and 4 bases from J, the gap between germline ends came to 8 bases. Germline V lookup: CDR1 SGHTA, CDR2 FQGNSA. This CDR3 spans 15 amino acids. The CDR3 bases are TGTGCCAGCAGCTTAGGGGCAGGGTATAATTCACCCCTCCACTTT. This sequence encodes CASSLGAGYNSPLHF.

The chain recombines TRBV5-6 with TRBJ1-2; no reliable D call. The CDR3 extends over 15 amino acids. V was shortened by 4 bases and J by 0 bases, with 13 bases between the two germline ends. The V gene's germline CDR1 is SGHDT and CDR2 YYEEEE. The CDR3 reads CASSLESVANYGYTF. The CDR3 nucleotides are TGTGCCAGCAGCCTAGAATCAGTAGCTAACTATGGCTACACCTTC.

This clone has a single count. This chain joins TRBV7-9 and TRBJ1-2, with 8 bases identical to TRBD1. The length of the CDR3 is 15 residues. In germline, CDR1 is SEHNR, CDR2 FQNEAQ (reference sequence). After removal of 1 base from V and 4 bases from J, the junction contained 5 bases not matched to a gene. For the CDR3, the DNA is TGTGCCAGCAGCTTAGACGCAGGGGGCAGCTATGGCTACACCTTC. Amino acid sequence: CASSLDAGGSYGYTF. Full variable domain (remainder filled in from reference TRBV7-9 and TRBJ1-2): DTGVSQNPRHKITKRGQNVTFRCDPISEHNRLYWYRQTLGQGPEFLTYFQNEAQLEKSRLLSDRFSAERPKGSFSTLEIQRTEQGDSAMYLCASSLDAGGSYGYTFGSGTRLTVV.

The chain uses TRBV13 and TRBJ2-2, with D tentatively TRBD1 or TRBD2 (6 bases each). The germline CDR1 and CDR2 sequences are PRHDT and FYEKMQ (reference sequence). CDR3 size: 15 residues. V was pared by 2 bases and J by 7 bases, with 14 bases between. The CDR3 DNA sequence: TGTGCCAGCAGCTTATGGGGGGCTCGAGTCGGGGAGCTGTTTTTT. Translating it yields CASSLWGARVGELFF.

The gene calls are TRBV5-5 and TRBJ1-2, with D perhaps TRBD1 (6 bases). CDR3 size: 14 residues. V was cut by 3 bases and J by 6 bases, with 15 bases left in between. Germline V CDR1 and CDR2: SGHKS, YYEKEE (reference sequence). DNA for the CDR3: TGTGCCAGCAGCTCCCGAGGGGGGGCAGATGGCTACACCTTC. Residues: CASSSRGGADGYTF.

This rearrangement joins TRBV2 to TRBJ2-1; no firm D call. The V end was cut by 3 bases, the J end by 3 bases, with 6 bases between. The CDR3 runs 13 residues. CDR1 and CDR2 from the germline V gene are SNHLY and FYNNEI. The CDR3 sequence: CASSDADYNEQFF. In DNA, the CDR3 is TGTGCCAGCAGTGACGCAGACTACAATGAGCAGTTCTTC.

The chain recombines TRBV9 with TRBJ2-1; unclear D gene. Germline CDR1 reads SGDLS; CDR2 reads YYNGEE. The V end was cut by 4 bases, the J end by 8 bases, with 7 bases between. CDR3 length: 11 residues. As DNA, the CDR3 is TGTGCCAGCAGCATCACAGATGAGCAGTTCTTC. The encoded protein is CASSITDEQFF.

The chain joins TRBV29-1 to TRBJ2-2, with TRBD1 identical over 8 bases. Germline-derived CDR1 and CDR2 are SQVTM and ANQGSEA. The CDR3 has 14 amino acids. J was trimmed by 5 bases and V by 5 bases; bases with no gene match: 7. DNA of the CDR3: TGCAGCGTTCCAAGACACAGGGGGACCGGGGAGCTGTTTTTT. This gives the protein CSVPRHRGTGELFF.

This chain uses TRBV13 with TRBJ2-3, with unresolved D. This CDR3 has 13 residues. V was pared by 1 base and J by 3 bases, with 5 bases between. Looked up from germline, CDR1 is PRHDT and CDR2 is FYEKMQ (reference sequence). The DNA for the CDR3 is TGTGCCAGCAGCTTAGTTCTAACAGATACGCAGTATTTT. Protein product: CASSLVLTDTQYF.

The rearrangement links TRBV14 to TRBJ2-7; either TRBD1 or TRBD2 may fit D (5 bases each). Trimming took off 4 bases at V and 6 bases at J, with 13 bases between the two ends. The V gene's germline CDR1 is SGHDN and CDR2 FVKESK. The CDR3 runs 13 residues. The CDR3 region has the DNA TGTGCCAGCAGCCCAGGGAGTTGGAGCGAGCAGTACTTC. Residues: CASSPGSWSEQYF.

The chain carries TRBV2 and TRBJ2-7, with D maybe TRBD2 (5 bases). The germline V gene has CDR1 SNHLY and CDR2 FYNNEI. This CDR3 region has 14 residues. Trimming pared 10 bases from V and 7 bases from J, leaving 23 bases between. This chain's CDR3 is CATIQRSTTKEQYF. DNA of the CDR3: TGTGCCACCATCCAGCGGTCTACTACTAAGGAGCAGTACTTC.

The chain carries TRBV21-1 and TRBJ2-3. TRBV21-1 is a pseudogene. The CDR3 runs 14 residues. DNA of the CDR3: TGTGCCAGCAGCAACTCTAAGGGGGGTGATACGCAGTATTTT. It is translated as CASSNSKGGDTQYF.

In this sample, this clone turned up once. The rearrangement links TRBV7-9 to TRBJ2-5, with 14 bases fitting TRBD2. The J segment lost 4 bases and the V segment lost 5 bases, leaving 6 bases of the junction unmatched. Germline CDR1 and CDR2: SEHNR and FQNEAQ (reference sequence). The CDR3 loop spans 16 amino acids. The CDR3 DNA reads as TGTGCCAGCAGCCCCCGGACTAGCGGGGGGACAGAGACCCAGTACTTC. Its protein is CASSPRTSGGTETQYF.

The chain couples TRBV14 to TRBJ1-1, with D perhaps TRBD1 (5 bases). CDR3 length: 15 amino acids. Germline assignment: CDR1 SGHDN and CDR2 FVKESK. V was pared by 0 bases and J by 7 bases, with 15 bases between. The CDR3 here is CASSQELRWDVEAFF. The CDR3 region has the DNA TGTGCCAGCAGCCAAGAACTCCGGTGGGACGTTGAAGCTTTCTTT. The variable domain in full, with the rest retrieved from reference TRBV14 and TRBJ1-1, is EAGVTQFPSHSVIEKGQTVTLRCDPISGHDNLYWYRRVMGKEIKFLLHFVKESKQDESGMPNNRFLAERTGGTYSTLKVQPAELEDSGVYFCASSQELRWDVEAFFGQGTRLTVV.

The CDR3 sequence: CASSQGQEILGRGQPQHF. The CDR3 DNA sequence: TGCGCCAGCAGCCAAGGCCAGGAGATTCTGGGGCGAGGACAGCCCCAGCATTTT. V and J are TRBV4-1 and TRBJ1-5; possible D gene TRBD1, 5 bases. CDR3 length: 18 residues. V lost 1 base to trimming and J lost 7 bases, with 23 bases between them. Germline CDR1 and CDR2: MGHRA and YSYEKL.

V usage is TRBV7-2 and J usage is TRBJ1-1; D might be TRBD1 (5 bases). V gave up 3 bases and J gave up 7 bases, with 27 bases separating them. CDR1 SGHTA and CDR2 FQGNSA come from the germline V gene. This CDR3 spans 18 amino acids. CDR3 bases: TGTGCCAGCAGCTTGGAACCGGGCCTGACCTCTGGGGGAGGTGAAGCTTTCTTT. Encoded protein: CASSLEPGLTSGGGEAFF.

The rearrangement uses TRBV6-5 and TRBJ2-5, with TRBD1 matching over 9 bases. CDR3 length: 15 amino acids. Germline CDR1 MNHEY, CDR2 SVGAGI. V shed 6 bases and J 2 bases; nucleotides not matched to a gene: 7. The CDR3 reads CASSPTTGGQETQYF. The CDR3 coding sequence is TGTGCCAGCAGCCCCACGACAGGGGGGCAAGAGACCCAGTACTTC.